This entry lists 21 T cell receptor beta chains sequenced from one sample in a study of T cell responses to AZD1222 COVID-19 vaccine. Method: immunoSEQ multiplex PCR; TCRdb's copy keeps in-frame clones and lacks some. The sample includes 150,000 to 200,000 clones, about 92% of them seen just once. This material consisted of peripheral blood, taken on day 0 of AZD1222 vaccination. These receptors were collected from an adult in good health.

J is TRBJ2-1 and V is TRBV9; TRBD1 matches at 7 bases. This CDR3 is built from 17 residues. The germline V gene has CDR1 SGDLS and CDR2 YYNGEE. Germline trimming cut 4 bases from V and 0 bases from J; bases unmatched to any gene: 10. The CDR3 nucleotides are TGTGCCAGCAGCCCCTTCAGACAGGGCATCTCCTACAATGAGCAGTTCTTC. Translating it yields CASSPFRQGISYNEQFF.

The chain employs TRBV13 and TRBJ2-7; 8 bases match TRBD1. Germline V gives CDR1 PRHDT, CDR2 FYEKMQ (reference sequence). The CDR3 runs to 13 residues. V dropped 8 bases and J dropped 3; count of bases not matched to a gene: 6. The CDR3 region has the DNA TGTGCCAGCTCAGGGGGCGGTCGCTACGAGCAGTACTTC. Its protein product is CASSGGGRYEQYF.

This clone was seen only once. The V and J genes are TRBV2 and TRBJ1-1; the D gene is possibly TRBD1 (6 bases). Germline CDR1 reads SNHLY; CDR2 reads FYNNEI. V gave up 6 bases and J gave up 8 bases, with 7 bases separating them. The CDR3 has 10 amino acids. This chain's CDR3 is CASRGAEAFF. The CDR3 bases are TGTGCCAGCAGGGGGGCCGAAGCTTTCTTT.

The V gene is TRBV18, the J gene TRBJ2-4; tentative D call: TRBD2 (5 bases). This CDR3 has 14 residues. The germline CDR1 and CDR2 sequences are KGHSH and LQKENI. Trimming took off 3 bases at V and 7 bases at J, with 13 bases between the two ends. The CDR3 is CASSPGGLENIQYF. For the CDR3, the DNA is TGTGCCAGCTCACCTGGAGGACTGGAGAACATTCAGTACTTC.

The rearrangement joins TRBV24-1 to TRBJ2-3, with D perhaps TRBD1 (6 bases). This CDR3 contains 16 residues. Germline values: CDR1 KGHDR, CDR2 SFDVKD. The germline V and J ends were trimmed by 5 bases and 0 bases, with 14 bases remaining between them. The CDR3 region has the DNA TGTGCCACCAGTGCAGGGGCCCTCTCTAGCACAGATACGCAGTATTTT. It yields the protein CATSAGALSSTDTQYF.

The gene calls are TRBV7-9 and TRBJ1-2; TRBD1 is a possible D gene (5 bases). In germline, CDR1 is SEHNR, CDR2 FQNEAQ (reference sequence). The CDR3 is made up of 16 amino acids. V dropped 5 bases and J dropped 3 bases, with 19 bases sitting between them. The CDR3 reads CASSRGTGSSHYGYTF. The CDR3 DNA reads as TGTGCCAGCAGCCGCGGGACGGGGAGTTCTCACTATGGCTACACCTTC.

The chain joins TRBV6-5 to TRBJ1-1; 7 bases fit TRBD1. CDR3 length: 14 amino acids. V shed 1 base, J shed 6 bases, and the junction held 5 bases outside the gene matches. CDR1 is MNHEY and CDR2 is SVGAGI in the germline V gene. The CDR3 DNA reads TGTGCCAGCAGTTACTTCCCGGGACAGCCTGAAGCTTTCTTT. It encodes CASSYFPGQPEAFF.

This clone was counted a single time. The chain has TRBV6-5 and TRBJ1-1, with 11 bases that match TRBD1. Germline V gene data show CDR1 as MNHEY and CDR2 as SVGAGI. The CDR3 is made up of 15 amino acids. With 4 bases clipped from V and 5 bases from J, the junction kept 6 bases outside the gene matches. In nucleotides, the CDR3 is TGTGCCAGCAGTTTAGGACAGGGGGCGTTAACTGAAGCTTTCTTT. Translating gives CASSLGQGALTEAFF.

This clone came up once. V and J are TRBV11-3 and TRBJ2-7; a weak D match, TRBD1 (5 bases). Germline CDR1 is SGHNT and CDR2 is YENEEA. The CDR3 length is 12 residues. The V end lost 5 bases, the J end lost 3 bases, and 8 bases lay between the germline ends. In nucleotides, the CDR3 is TGTGCCAGCAGCCCCGACAGCTACGAGCAGTACTTC. It codes for CASSPDSYEQYF.

In nucleotides, the CDR3 is TGTGCCCTTTCCGTCAGCGGGGTCTACAATGAGCAGTTCTTC. Translation gives CALSVSGVYNEQFF. The genes are TRBV10-3 and TRBJ2-1; 7 bases line up with TRBD2. The V segment lost 11 bases and the J segment 3 bases; nucleotides outside the gene matches: 10. CDR3 length equals 14 residues. CDR1 is ENHRY and CDR2 is SYGVKD in the germline V gene.

V usage is TRBV3-1 (or the pseudogene TRBV3-2) and J usage is TRBJ1-2; D unresolved. The CDR3 is made up of 12 amino acids. CDR1 is LGHDT, CDR2 YNNKEL, per germline (reference sequence). The V end was cut by 1 base, the J end by 7 bases, with 7 bases between. The CDR3 is CASSQGPLGYTF. The CDR3 DNA sequence: TGTGCCAGCAGCCAAGGTCCTCTTGGCTACACCTTC.

The rearrangement uses TRBV5-1 and TRBJ2-1; 11 bases line up with TRBD1. The V gene end was trimmed by 2 bases and the J gene end by 7 bases; junction bases not matched to a gene: 5. The germline V gene encodes CDR1 SGHRS and CDR2 YFSETQ. This CDR3 is built from 15 residues. CDR3 protein: CASSFGQGAGNEQFF. The DNA for the CDR3 is TGCGCCAGCAGCTTTGGACAGGGGGCGGGAAATGAGCAGTTCTTC.

The chain joins TRBV14 to TRBJ2-7; 14 bases match TRBD2. With V trimmed by 0 bases and J by 4 bases, 5 bases remained unmatched. From germline, CDR1 is SGHDN and CDR2 FVKESK. The CDR3 totals 17 residues. This CDR3 reads CASSQEVGLAGEYEQYF. CDR3 in DNA: TGTGCCAGCAGCCAAGAGGTGGGACTAGCGGGAGAGTACGAGCAGTACTTC.

The chain recombines TRBV6-5 with TRBJ1-3; D is perhaps TRBD1 (6 bases). In germline, CDR1 is MNHEY, CDR2 SVGAGI. The CDR3 is 15 amino acids. The V and J ends lost 6 bases and 2 bases respectively, with 14 bases between them. The CDR3 region has the DNA TGTGCCAGCAGCCCACCGGGGGCTCCTGGAAACACCATATATTTT. Amino acids: CASSPPGAPGNTIYF.

This rearrangement joins TRBV12-3 or TRBV12-4 to TRBJ2-7, with D possibly TRBD2 on 6 matching bases. The CDR3 has 13 amino acids. V was pared by 5 bases and J by 2 bases, with 10 bases between. Here the CDR3 reads CASSQTSAYEQYF. The CDR3 DNA reads TGTGCCAGCAGTCAGACTAGTGCCTACGAGCAGTACTTC.

The CDR3 sequence: CASSILTGGEAFF. The CDR3 DNA reads TGTGCCAGTAGTATTCTGACAGGGGGTGAAGCTTTCTTT. V gene TRBV19 combines with J gene TRBJ1-1, with 9 nucleotides matching TRBD1. Per germline, CDR1 LNHDA and CDR2 SQIVND (reference sequence). The CDR3 length is 13 residues. V was pared by 3 bases and J by 7 bases, with 3 bases of the junction left unmatched.

The rearrangement uses TRBV7-9 and TRBJ1-4, with a tentative D call TRBD1 (5 bases). V was cut by 5 bases and J by 0 bases, with 7 bases left in between. The germline CDR1 and CDR2 sequences are SEHNR and FQNEAQ (reference sequence). The CDR3 spans 14 residues. DNA of the CDR3: TGTGCCAGCAGCCGGGACGCAACTAATGAAAAACTGTTTTTT. Its translation: CASSRDATNEKLFF.

This chain joins TRBV6-2 or TRBV6-3 and TRBJ2-5; D uncertain. V lost 1 base to trimming and J lost 4 bases, with 10 bases between them. Germline V gives CDR1 MNHEY, CDR2 SVGEGT. The CDR3 has 14 amino acids. CDR3 coding DNA: TGTGCCAGCAGTTACTTGTTGACCACAGAGACCCAGTACTTC. Protein: CASSYLLTTETQYF.

The count of this clone is one. The rearrangement links TRBV27 to TRBJ2-5; 11 nucleotides match TRBD1. V dropped 4 bases and J dropped 5; count of bases not matched to a gene: 6. This CDR3 contains 15 residues. Germline values: CDR1 MNHEY, CDR2 SMNVEV (reference sequence). The CDR3 DNA reads TGTGCCAGCAGTTCCCGGGACAGGGGGAGGGAGACCCAGTACTTC. Translated: CASSSRDRGRETQYF.

V usage is TRBV25-1 and J usage is TRBJ1-1; unclear D gene. Germline CDR1 MGHDK, CDR2 SYGVNS. V shed 1 base and J shed 0 bases, with 6 bases lying between them. The CDR3 totals 14 residues. Here the CDR3 reads CASSESRMNTEAFF. Written as DNA, the CDR3 is TGTGCCAGCAGTGAATCGCGCATGAACACTGAAGCTTTCTTT.

The chain has TRBV6-5 and TRBJ2-7, with a tentative D call TRBD2 (7 bases). The V and J ends lost 7 bases and 4 bases respectively, with 20 bases between them. This CDR3 has 15 residues. Germline values: CDR1 MNHEY, CDR2 SVGAGI. CDR3 nucleotide sequence: TGTGCCAGCACCCCTCAGGGGAGGGGTAGGTACGAGCAGTACTTC. It specifies CASTPQGRGRYEQYF.